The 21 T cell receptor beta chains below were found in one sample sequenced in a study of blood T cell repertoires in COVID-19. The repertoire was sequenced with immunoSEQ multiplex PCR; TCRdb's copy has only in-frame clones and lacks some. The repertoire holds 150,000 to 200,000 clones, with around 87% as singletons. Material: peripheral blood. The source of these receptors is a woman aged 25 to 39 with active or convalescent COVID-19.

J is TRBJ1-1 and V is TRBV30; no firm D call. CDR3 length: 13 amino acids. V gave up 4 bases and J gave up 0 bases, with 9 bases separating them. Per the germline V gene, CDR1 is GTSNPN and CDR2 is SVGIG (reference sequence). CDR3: CAWNEPLNTEAFF. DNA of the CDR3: TGTGCCTGGAATGAGCCTTTGAACACTGAAGCTTTCTTT.

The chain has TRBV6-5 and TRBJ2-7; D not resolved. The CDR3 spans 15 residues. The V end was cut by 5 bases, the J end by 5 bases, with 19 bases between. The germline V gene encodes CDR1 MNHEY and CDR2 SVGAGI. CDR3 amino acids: CASSPNVVEPHEQYF. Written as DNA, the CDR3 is TGTGCCAGCAGTCCGAACGTGGTCGAGCCTCACGAGCAGTACTTC.

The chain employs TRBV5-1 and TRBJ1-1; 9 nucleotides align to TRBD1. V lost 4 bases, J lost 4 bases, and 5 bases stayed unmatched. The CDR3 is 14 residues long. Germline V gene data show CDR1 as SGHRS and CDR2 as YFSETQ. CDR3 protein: CASSTGQGITEAFF. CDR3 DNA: TGCGCCAGCAGCACCGGACAGGGGATCACTGAAGCTTTCTTT.

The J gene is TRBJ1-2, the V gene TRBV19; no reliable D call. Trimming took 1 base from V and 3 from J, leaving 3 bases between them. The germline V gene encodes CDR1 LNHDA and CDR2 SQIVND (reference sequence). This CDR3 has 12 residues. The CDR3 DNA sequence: TGTGCCAGTAGTATAGGAGACTATGGCTACACCTTC. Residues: CASSIGDYGYTF.

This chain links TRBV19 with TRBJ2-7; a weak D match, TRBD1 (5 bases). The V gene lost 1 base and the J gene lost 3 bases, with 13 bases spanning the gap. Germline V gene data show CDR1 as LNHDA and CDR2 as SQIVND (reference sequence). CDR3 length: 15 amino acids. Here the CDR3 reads CASSIGPREFYEQYF. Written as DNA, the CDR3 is TGTGCCAGTAGTATAGGTCCCAGGGAATTCTACGAGCAGTACTTC.

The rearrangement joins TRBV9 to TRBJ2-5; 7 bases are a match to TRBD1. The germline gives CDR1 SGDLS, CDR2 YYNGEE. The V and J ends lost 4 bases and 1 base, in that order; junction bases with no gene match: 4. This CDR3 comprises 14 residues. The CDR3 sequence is CASSPRQGQETQYF. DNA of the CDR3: TGTGCCAGCAGCCCCCGACAGGGCCAAGAGACCCAGTACTTC.

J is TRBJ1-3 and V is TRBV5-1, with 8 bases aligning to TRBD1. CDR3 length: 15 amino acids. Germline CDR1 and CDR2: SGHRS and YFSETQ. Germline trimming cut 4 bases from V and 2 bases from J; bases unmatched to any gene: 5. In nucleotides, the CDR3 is TGCGCCAGCAGCAATCAGGGGGCCACTGGAAACACCATATATTTT. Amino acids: CASSNQGATGNTIYF.

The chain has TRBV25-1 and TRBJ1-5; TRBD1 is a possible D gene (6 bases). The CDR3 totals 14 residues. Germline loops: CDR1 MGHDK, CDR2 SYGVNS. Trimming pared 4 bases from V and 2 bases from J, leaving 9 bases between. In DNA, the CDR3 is TGTGCCAGCAGTGTTTCAGGGGGCAATCAGCCCCAGCATTTT. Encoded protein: CASSVSGGNQPQHF. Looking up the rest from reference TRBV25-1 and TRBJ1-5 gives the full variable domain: EADIYQTPRYLVIGTGKKITLECSQTMGHDKMYWYQQDPGMELHLIHYSYGVNSTEKGDLSSESTVSRIRTEHFPLTLESARPSHTSQYLCASSVSGGNQPQHFGDGTRLSIL.

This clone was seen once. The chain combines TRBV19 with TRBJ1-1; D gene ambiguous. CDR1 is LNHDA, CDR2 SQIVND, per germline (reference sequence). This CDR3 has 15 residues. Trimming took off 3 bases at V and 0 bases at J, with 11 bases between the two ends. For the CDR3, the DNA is TGTGCCAGTAGTATGGAGGCACACATGAACACTGAAGCTTTCTTT. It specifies CASSMEAHMNTEAFF.

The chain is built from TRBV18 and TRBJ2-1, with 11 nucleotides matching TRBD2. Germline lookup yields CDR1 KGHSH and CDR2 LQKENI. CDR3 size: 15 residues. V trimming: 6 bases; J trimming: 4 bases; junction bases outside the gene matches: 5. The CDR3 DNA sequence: TGTGCCAGCTCCCGGACTAGCGGGCCGTACAATGAGCAGTTCTTC. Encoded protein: CASSRTSGPYNEQFF. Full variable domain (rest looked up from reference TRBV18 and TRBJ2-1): NAGVMQNPRHLVRRRGQEARLRCSPMKGHSHVYWYRQLPEEGLKFMVYLQKENIIDESGMPKERFSAEFPKEGPSILRIQQVVRGDSAAYFCASSRTSGPYNEQFFGPGTRLTVL.

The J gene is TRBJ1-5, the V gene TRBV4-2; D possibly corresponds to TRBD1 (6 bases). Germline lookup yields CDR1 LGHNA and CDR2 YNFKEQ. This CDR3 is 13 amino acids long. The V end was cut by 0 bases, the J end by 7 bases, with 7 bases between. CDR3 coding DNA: TGTGCCAGCAGCCAAGAGCAGGGGCAGCCCCAGCATTTT. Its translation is CASSQEQGQPQHF.

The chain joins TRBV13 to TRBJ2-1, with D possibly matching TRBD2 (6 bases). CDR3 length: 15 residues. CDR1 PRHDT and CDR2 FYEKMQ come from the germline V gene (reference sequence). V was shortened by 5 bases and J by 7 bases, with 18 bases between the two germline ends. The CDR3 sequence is CASSKAGNSINEQFF. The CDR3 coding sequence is TGTGCCAGCAGCAAAGCGGGCAACTCTATAAATGAGCAGTTCTTC.

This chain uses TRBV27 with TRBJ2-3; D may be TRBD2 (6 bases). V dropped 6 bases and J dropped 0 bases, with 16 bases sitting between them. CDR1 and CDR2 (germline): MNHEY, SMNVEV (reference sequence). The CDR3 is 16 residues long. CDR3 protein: CASSPELAASTDTQYF. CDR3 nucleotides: TGTGCCAGCAGCCCAGAACTAGCAGCTAGCACAGATACGCAGTATTTT.

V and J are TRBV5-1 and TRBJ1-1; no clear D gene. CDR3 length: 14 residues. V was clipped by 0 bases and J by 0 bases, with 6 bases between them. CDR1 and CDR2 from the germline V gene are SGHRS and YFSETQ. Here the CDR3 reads CASSLDSMNTEAFF. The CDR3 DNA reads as TGCGCCAGCAGCTTGGACAGCATGAACACTGAAGCTTTCTTT.

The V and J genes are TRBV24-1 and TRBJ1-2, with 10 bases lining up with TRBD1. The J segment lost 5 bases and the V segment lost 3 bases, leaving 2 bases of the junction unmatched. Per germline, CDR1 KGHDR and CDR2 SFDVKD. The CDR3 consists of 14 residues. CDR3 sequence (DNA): TGTGCCACCAGTGATGGGACAGGGGAGTATGGCTACACCTTC. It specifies CATSDGTGEYGYTF.

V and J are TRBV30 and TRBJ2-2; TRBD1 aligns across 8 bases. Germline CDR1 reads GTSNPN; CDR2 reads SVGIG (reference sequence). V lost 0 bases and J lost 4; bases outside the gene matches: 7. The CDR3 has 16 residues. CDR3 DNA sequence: TGTGCCTGGAGTGTGTCCAGGGGGCCACCCACCGGGGAGCTGTTTTTT. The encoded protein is CAWSVSRGPPTGELFF.

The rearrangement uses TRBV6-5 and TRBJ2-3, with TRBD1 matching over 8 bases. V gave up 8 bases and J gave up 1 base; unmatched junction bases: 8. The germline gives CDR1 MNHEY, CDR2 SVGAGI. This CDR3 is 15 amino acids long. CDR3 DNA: TGTGCCAGCTCTACCGGGACAGGAGGCACAGATACGCAGTATTTT. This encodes CASSTGTGGTDTQYF.

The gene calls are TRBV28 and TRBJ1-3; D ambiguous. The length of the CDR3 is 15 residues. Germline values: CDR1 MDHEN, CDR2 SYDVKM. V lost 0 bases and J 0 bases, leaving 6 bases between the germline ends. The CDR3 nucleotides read TGTGCCAGCAGTTTATGGGGCAGCTCTGGAAACACCATATATTTT. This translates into CASSLWGSSGNTIYF.

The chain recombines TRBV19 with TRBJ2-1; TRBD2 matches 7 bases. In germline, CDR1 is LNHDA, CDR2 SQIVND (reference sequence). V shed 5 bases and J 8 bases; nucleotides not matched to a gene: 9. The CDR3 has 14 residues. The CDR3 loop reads CASSARAGDDEQFF. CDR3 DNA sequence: TGTGCCAGTAGTGCTCGGGCGGGAGATGATGAGCAGTTCTTC.

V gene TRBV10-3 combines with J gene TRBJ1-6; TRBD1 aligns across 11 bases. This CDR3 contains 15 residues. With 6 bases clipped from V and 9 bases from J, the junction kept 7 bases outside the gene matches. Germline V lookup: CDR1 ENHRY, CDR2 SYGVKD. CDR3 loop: CAISTDGTGGSPLHF. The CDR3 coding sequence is TGTGCCATCAGCACAGACGGGACAGGGGGTTCACCCCTCCACTTT.

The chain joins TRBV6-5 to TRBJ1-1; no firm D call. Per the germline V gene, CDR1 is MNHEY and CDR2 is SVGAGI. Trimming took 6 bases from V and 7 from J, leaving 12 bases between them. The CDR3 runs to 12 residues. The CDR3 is CASSRTSSEAFF. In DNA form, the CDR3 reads TGTGCCAGCAGCCGCACTTCTAGTGAAGCTTTCTTT.